A single sample gave rise to the 12 T cell receptor beta chains below, sequenced in a study of control samples from healthy donors and cancer patients. Clones were read by immunoSEQ multiplex PCR, and TCRdb kept only the in-frame ones, dropping some. The data hold about 150,000 clones, with over 90% observed a single time. Sequencing was carried out using blood. These receptor sequences come from a man aged 45-65 years in good health.

This chain connects TRBV9 to TRBJ2-2, with 8 nucleotides matching TRBD2. V trimming: 4 bases; J trimming: 5 bases; junction bases outside the gene matches: 13. CDR3 length: 17 amino acids. Looked up from germline, CDR1 is SGDLS and CDR2 is YYNGEE. CDR3 loop: CASSPSFPGTRTGELFF. In DNA form, the CDR3 reads TGTGCCAGCAGCCCGAGCTTTCCCGGGACTAGGACCGGGGAGCTGTTTTTT. Variable domain in full (rest from reference TRBV9 and TRBJ2-2): DSGVTQTPKHLITATGQRVTLRCSPRSGDLSVYWYQQSLDQGLQFLIQYYNGEERAKGNILERFSAQQFPDLHSELNLSSLELGDSALYFCASSPSFPGTRTGELFFGEGSRLTVL.

This clone was observed a few times. The same CDR3 arises from other DNA sequences in this sample as well. The chain uses TRBV5-6 and TRBJ2-1; D gene ambiguous. Germline loops: CDR1 SGHDT, CDR2 YYEEEE. V lost 2 bases and J 0 bases, leaving 6 bases between the germline ends. There are 14 residues in the CDR3. CDR3 bases: TGTGCCAGCAGCTTCCGAATCTCCTACAATGAGCAGTTCTTC. Its protein product is CASSFRISYNEQFF.

The chain carries TRBV14 and TRBJ1-5, with 10 nucleotides matching TRBD1. CDR1 is SGHDN and CDR2 is FVKESK in the germline V gene. CDR3 length: 21 amino acids. The junction had 15 bases not matched to a gene; V was cut back by 1 base and J by 0 bases. The CDR3 sequence is CASSQGGLRDRGFYSNQPQHF. CDR3 in DNA: TGTGCCAGCAGCCAAGGGGGACTCCGGGACAGGGGTTTCTATAGCAATCAGCCCCAGCATTTT.

Only one count was recorded for this clone. The rearrangement joins TRBV19 to TRBJ2-5, with 7 bases that match TRBD1. From germline, CDR1 is LNHDA and CDR2 SQIVND (reference sequence). This CDR3 contains 12 residues. V gave up 8 bases and J gave up 4 bases; unmatched junction bases: 4. DNA for the CDR3: TGTGCCAGTCAGGGGGTTGGAGAGACCCAGTACTTC. It is translated as CASQGVGETQYF.

The chain employs TRBV6-4 and TRBJ1-1; no definite D call. Germline lookup yields CDR1 MRHNA and CDR2 SNTAGT. This CDR3 spans 13 amino acids. V was trimmed by 4 bases and J by 1 base, leaving 7 bases between them. In DNA, the CDR3 is TGTGCCAGCAGTGTATTTGCGAACACTGAAGCTTTCTTT. It encodes CASSVFANTEAFF.

The rearrangement links TRBV29-1 to TRBJ1-2, with D possibly being TRBD1 (6 bases). The V gene's germline CDR1 is SQVTM and CDR2 ANQGSEA. This CDR3 has 11 amino acids. Between the trimmed V and J ends, which lost 1 base and 8 bases, there was a span of 8 bases. CDR3 protein: CSVEGGAGYTF. For the CDR3, the DNA is TGCAGCGTTGAAGGGGGGGCGGGCTACACCTTC.

The DNA for the CDR3 is TGTGCCAGGGGGACTAGCGGGCCAACCGGGGAGCTGTTTTTT. It codes for CARGTSGPTGELFF. The V and J genes are TRBV2 and TRBJ2-2; TRBD2 agrees at 12 bases. Germline V gives CDR1 SNHLY, CDR2 FYNNEI. V shed 9 bases, J shed 5 bases, and the junction held 4 bases outside the gene matches. The CDR3 runs to 14 residues.

The chain combines TRBV7-2 with TRBJ2-1; the D gene could be TRBD1 or TRBD2 (5 bases each). The V gene lost 0 bases and the J gene lost 7 bases, with 16 bases spanning the gap. Germline CDR1 and CDR2: SGHTA and FQGNSA. This CDR3 contains 16 residues. The CDR3 reads CASSLAGRDPRNEQFF. The DNA for the CDR3 is TGTGCCAGCAGCTTAGCGGGAAGGGACCCACGGAATGAGCAGTTCTTC.

The chain links TRBV27 to TRBJ2-5, with a possible D match to TRBD2 (5 bases). Germline-derived CDR1 and CDR2 are MNHEY and SMNVEV (reference sequence). V shed 8 bases and J shed 1 base, with 11 bases lying between them. This CDR3 comprises 13 residues. The CDR3 sequence is CASWRVSQETQYF. CDR3 nucleotide sequence: TGTGCCAGCTGGCGGGTTTCCCAAGAGACCCAGTACTTC.

The rearrangement links TRBV7-6 to TRBJ2-7, with TRBD1 matching over 12 bases. This CDR3 is 15 amino acids long. Germline CDR1 reads SGHVS; CDR2 reads FNYEAQ. The V segment lost 4 bases and the J segment 1 base; nucleotides outside the gene matches: 2. This chain's CDR3 is CASSSGQGASYEQYF. CDR3 DNA: TGTGCCAGCAGCTCGGGACAGGGGGCTTCCTACGAGCAGTACTTC.

This clone came up once. A read error may produce the germline difference seen at one junction end. The V and J genes are TRBV27 and TRBJ2-1, with D perhaps TRBD1 (6 bases). Germline V gene data show CDR1 as MNHEY and CDR2 as SMNVEV (reference sequence). The CDR3 covers 11 residues. CDR3 region: CASSFAGTPVF. The DNA of the CDR3 is TGTGCCAGCAGTTTCGCCGGGACACCGGTCTTC.

The chain recombines TRBV6-5 with TRBJ2-3; D not certain. CDR3 length: 15 amino acids. Per the germline V gene, CDR1 is MNHEY and CDR2 is SVGAGI. Trimming shortened V by 2 bases and J by 1 base, and 10 bases separated the two germline ends. This chain's CDR3 is CASSYSPSGTDTQYF. CDR3 nucleotide sequence: TGTGCCAGCAGTTACAGTCCCAGCGGCACAGATACGCAGTATTTT.